A selection of T cell receptor beta chains follows, all from one sample in a study of blood T cell repertoires in COVID-19. Measured with immunoSEQ multiplex PCR; TCRdb has only the in-frame clones, and not every one. Of some 58,000 clones in the sample, roughly 85% were seen once. The sample was peripheral blood. The receptors were gathered from a man aged 40-50 years with acute or convalescent COVID-19. The CDR3 runs from the conserved cysteine through the conserved F or W. D genes are given only for firm matches. A row's size may be missing; if present it is once, few, many or a size class.

clone size	D gene	V gene	J gene	CDR3 length	CDR3 protein	CDR3 DNA
-	-	TRBV6-5	TRBJ1-3	15	CASTPGGRGGNTIYF	TGTGCCAGCACCCCGGGGGGTAGGGGTGGAAACACCATATATTTT
-	TRBD2	TRBV7-2	TRBJ2-7	18	CASSLMSSGGRSSYEQYF	TGTGCCAGCAGCTTAATGTCTAGCGGGGGTAGGAGCTCCTACGAGCAGTACTTC
-	-	TRBV7-3	TRBJ2-3	15	CASSLRSGSTDTQYF	TGTGCCAGCAGCTTAAGGTCGGGGAGCACAGATACGCAGTATTTT
-	-	TRBV19	TRBJ1-4	15	CASSIGGTSNEKLFF	TGTGCCAGTAGTATAGGCGGGACCTCGAATGAAAAACTGTTTTTT
-	-	TRBV11-2	TRBJ2-7	14	CASSLHLATYEQYF	TGTGCCAGCAGCTTACACCTAGCGACCTACGAGCAGTACTTC
-	-	TRBV5-1	TRBJ2-3	14	CASSLSGVLDTQYF	TGCGCCAGCAGCTTGTCGGGTGTCTTGGATACGCAGTATTTT
-	-	TRBV30	TRBJ1-2	12	CAWSMGRVGYTF	TGTGCCTGGAGTATGGGTCGGGTTGGCTACACCTTC
-	-	TRBV9	TRBJ1-4	14	CASSSRLGKEKLFF	TGTGCCAGCAGCTCACGCCTAGGAAAGGAAAAACTGTTTTTT
once	TRBD2	TRBV11-3	TRBJ2-5	16	CASSPRASGSQETQYF	TGTGCCAGCAGCCCGCGGGCTAGCGGATCCCAAGAGACCCAGTACTTC
-	-	TRBV4-2	TRBJ1-2	16	CASSPKPGGGHYGYTF	TGTGCCAGCAGCCCGAAGCCCGGGGGGGGACACTATGGCTACACCTTC
-	TRBD1	TRBV4-1	TRBJ2-3	15	CASSHTGQDPDTQYF	TGCGCCAGCAGCCACACTGGACAGGATCCAGATACGCAGTATTTT
-	TRBD1	TRBV6-4	TRBJ1-1	13	CASSLTGDTEAFF	TGTGCCAGCAGCCTCACAGGGGACACTGAAGCTTTCTTT
once	TRBD1	TRBV30	TRBJ1-6	16	CAGKDRARDRNSPLHF	TGTGCCGGGAAAGACAGGGCGAGGGACCGAAATTCACCCCTCCACTTT
once	TRBD1	TRBV5-4	TRBJ1-2	14	CASSLDGTGDGYTF	TGTGCCAGCAGCTTGGACGGGACAGGCGATGGCTACACCTTC
-	-	TRBV7-3	TRBJ2-2	15	CASSSHGGLGGELFF	TGTGCCAGCAGCTCCCATGGCGGACTTGGGGGGGAGCTGTTTTTT
few	-	TRBV7-8	TRBJ1-4	13	CASSFQGRAKLFF	TGTGCCAGCAGCTTCCAGGGAAGGGCAAAACTGTTTTTT
-	-	TRBV12-5	TRBJ2-7	11	CASGVAYEQYF	TGTGCTAGTGGCGTTGCCTACGAGCAGTACTTC
-	TRBD2	TRBV25-1	TRBJ2-1	18	CASARPGGTQSSYNEQFF	TGTGCCAGCGCCCGCCCGGGGGGGACTCAGAGCTCCTACAATGAGCAGTTCTTC
once	-	TRBV10-2	TRBJ2-2	15	CASSGGLANTGELFF	TGCGCCAGCAGTGGGGGGCTCGCGAACACCGGGGAGCTGTTTTTT
-	-	TRBV19	TRBJ1-5	16	CASTAVTDYSNQPQHF	TGTGCCAGTACCGCCGTGACAGATTATAGCAATCAGCCCCAGCATTTT
-	-	TRBV7-3	TRBJ2-5	13	CASSQTGEETQYF	TGTGCCAGCAGCCAGACGGGTGAAGAGACCCAGTACTTC
-	-	TRBV7-9	TRBJ2-3	17	CASSPRGIWGDADTQYF	TGTGCCAGCAGCCCCAGGGGAATATGGGGAGACGCAGATACGCAGTATTTT
-	-	TRBV5-1	TRBJ2-7	15	CASSLAVPPLYEQYF	TGCGCCAGCAGCTTGGCGGTGCCACCTCTCTACGAGCAGTACTTC
-	TRBD1	TRBV14	TRBJ1-1	16	CASSQGGQLRNTEAFF	TGTGCCAGCAGCCAAGGGGGACAGCTCAGGAACACTGAAGCTTTCTTT
-	TRBD2	TRBV15	TRBJ2-1	15	CATRRTSGTYNEQFF	TGTGCCACCAGAAGGACTAGCGGAACCTACAATGAGCAGTTCTTC
-	-	TRBV15	TRBJ2-7	15	CATRRSGHYPTREYF	TGTGCCACCAGGAGGTCGGGACATTACCCTACGAGGGAGTACTTC
once	-	TRBV28	TRBJ2-7	14	CASSSSRQVYEQYF	TGTGCCAGCAGTTCATCACGACAGGTCTACGAGCAGTACTTC
-	-	TRBV25-1	TRBJ2-4	13	CASSALLENIQYF	TGTGCCAGCAGTGCCCTCCTAGAAAACATTCAGTACTTC
-	TRBD1	TRBV5-4	TRBJ2-3	16	CASSERQGVIADTQYF	TGTGCCAGCAGCGAAAGACAGGGGGTAATCGCAGATACGCAGTATTTT
-	-	TRBV6-5	TRBJ2-5	15	CASSYSTAGEETQYF	TGTGCCAGCAGTTACTCTACGGCGGGCGAAGAGACCCAGTACTTC
once	TRBD2	TRBV11-2	TRBJ2-1	18	CASRASGGAGAGYNEQFF	TGTGCCAGCAGAGCAAGCGGGGGGGCCGGGGCTGGCTACAATGAGCAGTTCTTC
-	TRBD1	TRBV27	TRBJ2-7	12	CASRPGGYEQYF	TGTGCCAGCAGGCCAGGGGGATACGAGCAGTACTTC
-	TRBD2	TRBV5-1	TRBJ2-5	15	CASSPSGGGAETQYF	TGCGCCAGCAGCCCCTCGGGCGGGGGGGCTGAGACCCAGTACTTC
-	-	TRBV9	TRBJ1-3	16	CASSVDVLRTGNTIYF	TGTGCCAGCAGCGTAGACGTTTTGAGGACTGGAAACACCATATATTTT
-	-	TRBV4-1	TRBJ2-3	11	CASSLQDTQYF	TGCGCCAGCAGCCTGCAGGATACGCAGTATTTT
-	-	TRBV19	TRBJ2-4	15	CASSIFQGGKNIQYF	TGTGCCAGTAGTATATTCCAGGGAGGCAAAAACATTCAGTACTTC
once	-	TRBV27	TRBJ2-7	17	CASSLSPSRVVPYEQYF	TGTGCCAGCAGTTTATCCCCCAGCAGGGTTGTTCCCTACGAGCAGTACTTC
-	-	TRBV7-2	TRBJ1-3	16	CASSSRKGVAGNTIYF	TGTGCCAGCAGCTCTAGAAAAGGGGTCGCTGGAAACACCATATATTTT
-	-	TRBV5-1	TRBJ1-3	13	CASSLEGEDTIYF	TGCGCCAGCAGCTTGGAAGGAGAAGACACCATATATTTT
once	TRBD2	TRBV7-8	TRBJ2-1	15	CASSFNAPSGGNQFF	TGTGCCAGCAGCTTCAATGCTCCTAGCGGGGGGAATCAGTTCTTC
-	-	TRBV27	TRBJ1-3	13	CASRQASGNTIYF	TGTGCCAGCAGGCAGGCCTCTGGAAACACCATATATTTT
-	-	TRBV12-3/TRBV12-4	TRBJ1-5	12	CASGGGNQPQHF	TGTGCCTCCGGAGGGGGCAATCAGCCCCAGCATTTT
-	TRBD1	TRBV7-4	TRBJ1-6	14	CASPTGVNNSPLHF	TGTGCCAGCCCGACAGGGGTGAATAATTCACCCCTCCACTTT
-	-	TRBV2	TRBJ1-2	14	CASSEERGAGGYTF	TGTGCCAGCAGTGAAGAGCGGGGGGCAGGAGGCTACACCTTC
-	TRBD2	TRBV5-1	TRBJ2-7	14	CASSLSQGGYEQYF	TGCGCCAGCAGCTTGTCCCAGGGAGGGTACGAGCAGTACTTC
-	-	TRBV5-6	TRBJ1-2	11	CASSSRYGYTF	TGTGCCAGCAGCTCTCGCTATGGCTACACCTTC
-	TRBD1	TRBV2	TRBJ1-6	14	CASIPGQGYSPLHF	TGTGCTAGCATCCCAGGACAGGGCTATTCACCCCTCCACTTT
-	TRBD2	TRBV4-1	TRBJ2-3	17	CASSQEVSGGFTDTQYF	TGCGCCAGCAGCCAAGAGGTGAGCGGGGGATTCACAGATACGCAGTATTTT
-	-	TRBV5-1	TRBJ2-7	12	CASSEVGLEQYF	TGCGCCAGCAGCGAGGTGGGGCTCGAGCAGTACTTC
-	TRBD2	TRBV2	TRBJ2-5	16	CASSYWRASGEETQYF	TGTGCCAGCAGTTACTGGAGGGCTAGCGGGGAGGAGACCCAGTACTTC
-	TRBD2	TRBV5-1	TRBJ2-3	13	CASRAGGADTQYF	TGCGCCAGCAGGGCGGGGGGCGCAGATACGCAGTATTTT
-	TRBD2	TRBV5-5	TRBJ2-7	15	CASSFGLADSYEQYF	TGTGCCAGCAGCTTCGGGCTAGCGGACTCCTACGAGCAGTACTTC
-	TRBD2	TRBV14	TRBJ2-3	16	CASSQRLAGPTDTQYF	TGTGCCAGCAGCCAAAGACTAGCGGGGCCCACAGATACGCAGTATTTT
-	TRBD1	TRBV2	TRBJ2-6	20	CASTDRARTGHRSGANVLTF	TGTGCCAGCACCGACAGGGCGAGGACAGGGCATAGATCTGGGGCCAACGTCCTGACTTTC
-	-	TRBV29-1	TRBJ2-7	11	CSVQSPTEQYF	TGCAGCGTTCAGTCCCCGACAGAGCAGTACTTC
-	TRBD1	TRBV9	TRBJ1-2	14	CASSRSTGLYGYTF	TGTGCCAGCAGCAGATCGACAGGGCTCTATGGCTACACCTTC
-	-	TRBV7-9	TRBJ1-5	16	CASPRIPPRDDQPQHF	TGTGCCAGCCCCCGCATCCCCCCCAGGGATGATCAGCCCCAGCATTTT
-	TRBD1	TRBV19	TRBJ1-5	13	CASGDSSNQPQHF	TGTGCCAGTGGGGACAGTAGCAATCAGCCCCAGCATTTT
-	TRBD1	TRBV28	TRBJ1-1	15	CAAYPTGGRVTEAFF	TGTGCCGCCTATCCTACAGGGGGCCGGGTCACTGAAGCTTTCTTT
-	-	TRBV19	TRBJ2-3	12	CASSSATDTQYF	TGTGCCAGTAGTAGCGCAACAGATACGCAGTATTTT